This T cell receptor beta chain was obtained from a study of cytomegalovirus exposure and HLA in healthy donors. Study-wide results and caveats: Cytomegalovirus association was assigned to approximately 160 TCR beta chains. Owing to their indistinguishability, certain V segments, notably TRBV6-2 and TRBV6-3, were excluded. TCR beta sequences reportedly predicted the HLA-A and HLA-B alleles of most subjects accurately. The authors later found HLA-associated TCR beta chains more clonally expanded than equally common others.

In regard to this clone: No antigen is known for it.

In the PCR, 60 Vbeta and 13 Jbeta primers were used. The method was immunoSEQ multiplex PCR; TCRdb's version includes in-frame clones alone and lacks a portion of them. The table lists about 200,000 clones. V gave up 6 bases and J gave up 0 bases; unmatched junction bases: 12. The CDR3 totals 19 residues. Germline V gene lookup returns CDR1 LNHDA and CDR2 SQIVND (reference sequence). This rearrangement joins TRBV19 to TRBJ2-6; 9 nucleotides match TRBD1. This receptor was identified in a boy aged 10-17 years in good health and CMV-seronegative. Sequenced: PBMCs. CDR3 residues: CASSYRGRASSSGANVLTF. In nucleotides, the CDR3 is TGTGCCAGTAGCTACAGGGGGCGGGCCTCCTCCTCTGGGGCCAACGTCCTGACTTTC.